The 17 T cell receptor beta chains listed next were all sequenced from one sample in a study of radiation and T cells in renal cell carcinoma. The assay was immunoSEQ multiplex PCR, and TCRdb's table has in-frame clones only and misses some. The sample records tens of thousands of clones, 80% to 90% being singletons. As for time point: blood 2 weeks post-SBRT. Specified treatment: 15 Gy SBRT to primary tumor, nephrectomy 4 weeks later. The material was blood, obtained from a patient whose treatment included radiotherapy and nephrectomy. These receptors originate from a woman aged 50 to 60 with renal cell carcinoma.

The chain has TRBV10-3 and TRBJ2-7, with 7 bases lining up with TRBD1. CDR1 is ENHRY and CDR2 is SYGVKD in the germline V gene. The length of the CDR3 is 14 residues. V was clipped by 6 bases and J by 1 base; unmatched bases: 6. The CDR3 DNA reads TGTGCCATCAGCCTGGGACAGCGGTCCTACGAGCAGTACTTC. It encodes CAISLGQRSYEQYF.

The chain employs TRBV7-2 and TRBJ1-5, with unresolved D. The CDR3 has 16 amino acids. In germline, CDR1 is SGHTA, CDR2 FQGNSA. Trimming removed 4 bases from V and 5 bases from J, with 18 bases in between. The CDR3 region is CASSWARAGGYQPQHF. The DNA of the CDR3 is TGTGCCAGCAGCTGGGCCCGGGCGGGAGGGTATCAGCCCCAGCATTTT.

The V and J genes are TRBV19 and TRBJ1-3; D not resolved. V dropped 8 bases and J dropped 0 bases, with 8 bases sitting between them. The CDR3 consists of 13 residues. Germline CDR1 is LNHDA and CDR2 is SQIVND (reference sequence). Written as DNA, the CDR3 is TGTGCCAGTGGGAGGAACTCTGGAAACACCATATATTTT. It translates to CASGRNSGNTIYF.

This rearrangement joins TRBV19 to TRBJ1-6; 8 bases line up with TRBD1. CDR1 and CDR2 (germline): LNHDA, SQIVND (reference sequence). The CDR3 has 16 amino acids. After removal of 5 bases from V and 8 bases from J, the junction contained 11 bases not matched to a gene. The CDR3 DNA sequence: TGTGCCAGTAGTTCCCGACGGACAGGGACGGATTCACCCCTCCACTTT. This encodes CASSSRRTGTDSPLHF.

The chain recombines TRBV2 with TRBJ2-5, with 7 nucleotides matching TRBD2. The J segment lost 1 base and the V segment lost 4 bases, leaving 6 bases of the junction unmatched. Germline V gene sequence: CDR1 SNHLY, CDR2 FYNNEI. The CDR3 has 15 residues. As DNA, the CDR3 is TGTGCCAGCAGTGTTCGGTGGGGGGGCCAAGAGACCCAGTACTTC. It specifies CASSVRWGGQETQYF.

V and J are TRBV7-2 and TRBJ2-3; D ambiguous. Germline V gene lookup returns CDR1 SGHTA and CDR2 FQGNSA. The CDR3 totals 12 residues. Trimming took off 11 bases at V and 0 bases at J, with 9 bases between the two ends. CDR3 bases: TGTGCCGAACGGCCCAGCACAGATACGCAGTATTTT. It translates to CAERPSTDTQYF.

The rearrangement uses TRBV25-1 and TRBJ1-6; D is undetermined. CDR1 is MGHDK and CDR2 is SYGVNS in the germline V gene. The CDR3 length is 15 residues. V dropped 3 bases and J dropped 8 bases, with 14 bases sitting between them. The CDR3 DNA follows: TGTGCCAGCAGTGAGACGGGAGGGAGGGATTCACCCCTCCACTTT. Protein sequence: CASSETGGRDSPLHF.

V is TRBV7-9 and J is TRBJ1-6; D uncertain. This CDR3 contains 15 residues. Germline CDR1 and CDR2: SEHNR and FQNEAQ (reference sequence). The ends were cut back, 1 base at V and 8 bases at J, with 12 bases in the middle. Here the CDR3 DNA reads TGTGCCAGCAGCTTAGGACTGGCCCGGGATTCACCCCTCCACTTT. Protein sequence: CASSLGLARDSPLHF.

The V call is TRBV7-2, the J call TRBJ2-7, with 8 bases lining up with TRBD2. The J segment lost 3 bases and the V segment lost 5 bases, leaving 9 bases of the junction unmatched. Germline V CDR1 and CDR2: SGHTA, FQGNSA. The CDR3 extends over 15 amino acids. Here the CDR3 DNA reads TGTGCCAGCAGCCCCCAAGGCGCGGGGGGCTACGAGCAGTACTTC. Amino acids: CASSPQGAGGYEQYF.

The chain links TRBV28 to TRBJ1-5; D unclear. Germline-derived CDR1 and CDR2 are MDHEN and SYDVKM. The CDR3 contains 14 residues. Trimming cost V 9 bases and J 7 bases, with 19 bases left between them. Here the CDR3 DNA reads TGTGCCAGTCTGGTACTCTTACCGGGCCAGCCCCAGCATTTT. It is translated as CASLVLLPGQPQHF.

This clone was picked up one time. This chain uses TRBV5-5 with TRBJ2-5, with a tentative D call TRBD2 (6 bases). The V end was cut by 0 bases, the J end by 2 bases, with 11 bases between. Germline lookup yields CDR1 SGHKS and CDR2 YYEKEE (reference sequence). The CDR3 is 15 amino acids. The CDR3 spells CASSLDSGPQETQYF. As DNA, the CDR3 is TGTGCCAGCAGCTTGGATAGCGGACCGCAAGAGACCCAGTACTTC.

The chain is built from TRBV5-5 and TRBJ1-5; D not resolved. V was cut by 2 bases and J by 4 bases, with 10 bases left in between. This CDR3 spans 14 amino acids. Germline CDR1 is SGHKS and CDR2 is YYEKEE (reference sequence). The CDR3 bases are TGTGCCAGCAGCTTCCAGGCTACAAATCAGCCCCAGCATTTT. Its translation is CASSFQATNQPQHF.

The chain links TRBV7-3 to TRBJ2-7; D gene uncertain. Germline assignment: CDR1 SGHTA and CDR2 FQGTGA. Trimming took off 1 base at V and 8 bases at J, with 12 bases between the two ends. The CDR3 totals 13 residues. The CDR3 DNA follows: TGTGCCAGCAGCTTAAACCCCAACGGGCAGCAGTACTTC. It codes for CASSLNPNGQQYF.

The J gene is TRBJ1-1, the V gene TRBV4-1; D is possibly TRBD1 (5 bases). Germline loops: CDR1 MGHRA, CDR2 YSYEKL. Deletions cut 0 bases from V and 10 bases from J, with 24 bases between. CDR3 length: 17 residues. CDR3 loop: CASSQELRVQVSGRAFF. CDR3 nucleotides: TGCGCCAGCAGCCAAGAGCTGCGAGTACAGGTATCAGGCCGAGCTTTCTTT.

This chain uses TRBV7-9 with TRBJ2-7; D is tentatively TRBD1 or TRBD2 (5 bases each). Looked up from germline, CDR1 is SEHNR and CDR2 is FQNEAQ (reference sequence). The CDR3 loop spans 11 amino acids. V shed 2 bases and J shed 8 bases, with 7 bases lying between them. CDR3 sequence reads: CASSLPGQQYF. In DNA form, the CDR3 reads TGTGCCAGCAGCTTACCGGGACAGCAGTACTTC.

This clone is a singleton in its sample. This chain joins TRBV6-5 and TRBJ2-2; 9 bases agree with TRBD1. V gave up 11 bases and J gave up 7 bases; unmatched junction bases: 11. CDR3 length: 14 amino acids. Germline CDR1 reads MNHEY; CDR2 reads SVGAGI. The CDR3 sequence is CAAQPGQGSGELFF. In DNA form, the CDR3 reads TGTGCCGCACAGCCGGGACAGGGCAGCGGGGAGCTGTTTTTT.

This rearrangement joins TRBV16 to TRBJ1-5; D remains unclear. This CDR3 is built from 15 residues. V gave up 1 base and J gave up 4 bases, with 11 bases separating them. Germline assignment: CDR1 KGHSY and CDR2 FQNENV. The CDR3, as DNA: TGTGCCAGCAGCCAATTTCATACGGGAAATCAGCCCCAGCATTTT. This encodes CASSQFHTGNQPQHF.